These 15 T cell receptor beta chains share one sample of origin, sequenced in a study of PD-1 blockade in classical Hodgkin lymphoma. Time point: newly diagnosed, previously untreated cHL patient sample. TCRdb's table, derived via immunoSEQ multiplex PCR, lists solely in-frame clones and lacks some. In the table there are roughly 29,000 clones, about 89% of which are singletons. The source material was peripheral blood mononuclear cells (PBMCs). The receptors shown here come from a human donor with classical Hodgkin lymphoma.

The J gene is TRBJ2-5, the V gene TRBV7-9; D is perhaps TRBD2 (6 bases). The CDR3 runs 17 residues. CDR1 is SEHNR and CDR2 is FQNEAQ in the germline V gene (reference sequence). V was pared by 1 base and J by 5 bases, with 20 bases between. In DNA, the CDR3 is TGTGCCAGCAGCTTAGATAGCGGAAGTCCGGGATGGGAGACCCAGTACTTC. Residues: CASSLDSGSPGWETQYF.

This chain connects TRBV15 to TRBJ2-7; the D is unclear. The V end was cut by 0 bases, the J end by 7 bases, with 16 bases between. The length of the CDR3 is 15 residues. Germline V gene sequence: CDR1 LNHNV, CDR2 YYDKDF (reference sequence). In nucleotides, the CDR3 is TGTGCCACCAGCAGAGATTTTTCTGATTCGGGTGAGCAGTACTTC. It codes for CATSRDFSDSGEQYF.

This chain joins TRBV5-1 and TRBJ1-5; TRBD1 is a possible D gene (5 bases). CDR3 length equals 15 residues. Germline values: CDR1 SGHRS, CDR2 YFSETQ. V was cut by 1 base and J by 7 bases, with 15 bases left in between. The CDR3 sequence is CASSLWSAQGQPQHF. The CDR3 DNA sequence: TGCGCCAGCAGCTTGTGGTCGGCGCAGGGACAGCCCCAGCATTTT.

The chain employs TRBV11-2 and TRBJ1-3; unclear D gene. Germline V gene lookup returns CDR1 SGHAT and CDR2 FQNNGV. The CDR3 contains 15 residues. V was pared by 2 bases and J by 8 bases, with 16 bases between. The CDR3 DNA follows: TGTGCCAGCAGCTTAACCCCACGACGGTTGGACACCATATATTTT. Its protein product is CASSLTPRRLDTIYF.

The chain combines TRBV28 with TRBJ1-4; D gene ambiguous. CDR3 length: 14 amino acids. Germline V gene sequence: CDR1 MDHEN, CDR2 SYDVKM. V lost 5 bases and J 0 bases, leaving 7 bases between the germline ends. The CDR3 reads CASSIDATNEKLFF. CDR3 sequence (DNA): TGTGCCAGCAGTATCGATGCAACTAATGAAAAACTGTTTTTT.

The CDR3 region has the DNA TGTGCCAGCAGCCCTTCACGACAGGGGGGAAATGAGCAGTTCTTC. It yields the protein CASSPSRQGGNEQFF. V is TRBV5-8 and J is TRBJ2-1; 9 nucleotides align to TRBD1. The CDR3 covers 15 residues. The germline V gene has CDR1 SGHTS and CDR2 YDEGEE. The V segment lost 4 bases and the J segment 7 bases; nucleotides outside the gene matches: 9.

The CDR3 protein is CSANFNTEAFF. The CDR3 nucleotides are TGCAGTGCTAACTTTAACACTGAAGCTTTCTTT. The chain links TRBV20-1 to TRBJ1-1; D unresolved. V gave up 4 bases and J gave up 2 bases, with 5 bases separating them. The CDR3 runs to 11 residues. CDR1 and CDR2 from the germline V gene are DFQATT and SNEGSKA (reference sequence).

V usage is TRBV27 and J usage is TRBJ2-6; D possibly corresponds to TRBD2 (6 bases). With 3 bases removed from V and 3 bases from J, the gap between germline ends came to 6 bases. Germline CDR1 MNHEY, CDR2 SMNVEV (reference sequence). This CDR3 contains 14 residues. CDR3 protein: CASSLGGGANVLTF. CDR3 nucleotides: TGTGCCAGCAGTTTGGGGGGTGGGGCCAACGTCCTGACTTTC.

The chain uses TRBV9 and TRBJ2-3; 13 bases match TRBD2. This CDR3 has 15 residues. The V segment lost 4 bases and the J segment 3 bases; nucleotides outside the gene matches: 2. Germline assignment: CDR1 SGDLS and CDR2 YYNGEE. The CDR3 loop reads CASSQGLAGTDTQYF. The CDR3 nucleotides read TGTGCCAGCAGCCAGGGACTAGCGGGAACAGATACGCAGTATTTT.

The chain links TRBV18 to TRBJ2-1, with 10 bases aligning to TRBD2. Germline CDR1 KGHSH, CDR2 LQKENI. The CDR3 runs to 15 residues. J gave up 8 bases and V 6 bases, and 10 bases lay outside the gene matches. In nucleotides, the CDR3 is TGTGCCAGCTCTCGTGGGTCTAGCGGGAGCGATGAGCAGTTCTTC. Its translation is CASSRGSSGSDEQFF. Full variable domain (rest looked up from reference TRBV18 and TRBJ2-1): NAGVMQNPRHLVRRRGQEARLRCSPMKGHSHVYWYRQLPEEGLKFMVYLQKENIIDESGMPKERFSAEFPKEGPSILRIQQVVRGDSAAYFCASSRGSSGSDEQFFGPGTRLTVL.

The genes are TRBV29-1 and TRBJ1-4; a possible D gene is TRBD1 (6 bases). The CDR3 totals 13 residues. Trimming removed 3 bases at V and 7 bases at J, with 12 bases between. Germline V lookup: CDR1 SQVTM, CDR2 ANQGSEA. The CDR3 here is CSVDGGRGEKLFF. CDR3 nucleotides: TGCAGCGTTGACGGGGGGCGGGGTGAAAAACTGTTTTTT.

The chain carries TRBV28 and TRBJ1-1; 9 bases are shared with TRBD1. J lost 4 bases, V lost 6 bases, and 3 bases had no gene match. The CDR3 covers 13 residues. Germline CDR1 reads MDHEN; CDR2 reads SYDVKM. The CDR3 nucleotides read TGTGCCAGCAGACTGACAGGGGGCACTGAAGCTTTCTTT. Its translation: CASRLTGGTEAFF.

DNA for the CDR3: TGTGCCAGCAGCTTAGATCGGGTCAACTACGAGCAGTACTTC. Its translation: CASSLDRVNYEQYF. The chain links TRBV11-2 to TRBJ2-7, with D unresolved. Trimming stripped 0 bases from V and 3 bases from J, with 9 bases between. Looked up from germline, CDR1 is SGHAT and CDR2 is FQNNGV. CDR3 length: 14 residues.

The V and J genes are TRBV7-2 and TRBJ1-1, with 8 bases lining up with TRBD1. V shed 1 base, J shed 4 bases, and the junction held 11 bases outside the gene matches. Germline CDR1 is SGHTA and CDR2 is FQGNSA. This CDR3 region has 17 residues. CDR3 protein: CASSLVRTGLSGTEAFF. In nucleotides, the CDR3 is TGTGCCAGCAGCTTAGTTAGGACAGGGTTATCAGGCACTGAAGCTTTCTTT.

This chain connects TRBV28 to TRBJ2-7; TRBD1 agrees at 11 bases. Germline values: CDR1 MDHEN, CDR2 SYDVKM. CDR3 length equals 12 residues. Losses at the gene ends were 3 bases for V and 9 bases for J; bases not matched to a gene: 1. The CDR3 loop is CASSLGTGGQYF. The CDR3 nucleotides read TGTGCCAGCAGTTTGGGGACAGGGGGGCAGTACTTC.